A selection of T cell receptor beta chains follows, all from one sample in a study of blood T cell repertoires in COVID-19. Clones were sequenced by immunoSEQ multiplex PCR, and TCRdb holds only the in-frame ones, with some missing. The data contain about 150,000 clones, roughly 84% of them singletons. The sequenced sample consisted of peripheral blood. The source of these receptors is a woman between 50 and 59 years old with acute or convalescent COVID-19. Both conserved end residues are part of each CDR3. A D gene is named only where the DNA matches it firmly. Clone sizes are given selectively: once, few, many, or a class where the clone is expanded.

>TRBJ2-1|TRBD2|-|TRBV27
TGTGCCAGCAGTAGCCGGCAGGGGGTTCTAGCGGGAGGATGGTTATCCTACAATGAGCAGTTCTTC
CASSSRQGVLAGGWLSYNEQFF
>TRBJ1-1|-|once|TRBV7-8
TGTGCCAGTAACAAAATGGGGAGGGTGAACACTGAAGCTTTCTTT
CASNKMGRVNTEAFF
>TRBJ2-3|TRBD2|-|TRBV6-5
TGTGCCAGCAGGGGACTAGCGGGAGTCACAGATACGCAGTATTTT
CASRGLAGVTDTQYF
>TRBJ2-1|TRBD2|once|TRBV7-8
TGTGCCAGCAGGAAAGACTATAGCGGGGTGTCCTACAATGAGCAGTTCTTC
CASRKDYSGVSYNEQFF
>TRBJ2-2|TRBD2|-|TRBV3-1/TRBV3-2
TGTGCCAGCAGCCAAGTCGGCGGGGGCGGGGAGCTGTTTTTT
CASSQVGGGGELFF
>TRBJ2-3|-|-|TRBV12-3/TRBV12-4
TGTGCCAGCGAGGGTATGTCAGATACGCAGTATTTT
CASEGMSDTQYF
>TRBJ1-5|TRBD1|-|TRBV5-8
TGTGCCAGCAGCTTACCGGGACAGTTCAATCAGCCCCAGCATTTT
CASSLPGQFNQPQHF
>TRBJ2-3|TRBD2|-|TRBV5-1
TGCGCCAGCAGCACGTTACTAGCGGGAGATAGCACAGATACGCAGTATTTT
CASSTLLAGDSTDTQYF
>TRBJ2-3|-|-|TRBV14
TGTGCCAGCAGGGCCCGTCTTAGCACAGATACGCAGTATTTT
CASRARLSTDTQYF
>TRBJ1-2|-|-|TRBV9
TGTGCCAGCAGCGCCCTAGGGGGATCCACTTACGGCTACACCTTC
CASSALGGSTYGYTF
>TRBJ1-3|-|-|TRBV28
TGTGCCAGCAGTTTCGGGACTGCTATCTCTGGAAACACCATATATTTT
CASSFGTAISGNTIYF
>TRBJ2-7|TRBD2|-|TRBV10-3
TGTGCCATCATGGTAGCGGGAGGGCGGGAGCAGTACTTC
CAIMVAGGREQYF
>TRBJ1-1|TRBD1|-|TRBV19
TGTGCCAGTAGTCCTCGGGGGACAGCGAACACTGAAGCTTTCTTT
CASSPRGTANTEAFF
>TRBJ2-7|TRBD1|-|TRBV7-2
TGTGCCAGCAGCCAGACCGGGACAGGGGCCTACGAGCAGTACTTC
CASSQTGTGAYEQYF
>TRBJ1-2|-|-|TRBV5-1
TGCGCCAGCAGCACCGATGGTTCAAGCGGGTATGGCTACACCTTC
CASSTDGSSGYGYTF
>TRBJ2-1|-|-|TRBV7-2
TGTGCCAGCAGCCCCATAGGGGACAAAAGCAATGAGCAGTTCTTC
CASSPIGDKSNEQFF
>TRBJ1-4|-|-|TRBV7-9
TGTGCCAGCAGCAGCTTCTCGAGTAATGAAAAACTGTTTTTT
CASSSFSSNEKLFF
>TRBJ2-1|-|-|TRBV19
TGTGCCAGTAGTATTAGCAGCCCCAACAATGAGCAGTTCTTC
CASSISSPNNEQFF
>TRBJ1-4|-|-|TRBV9
TGTGCCAGCAGCGTGGGGGAGGTCGCTAATGAAAAACTGTTTTTT
CASSVGEVANEKLFF
>TRBJ2-7|TRBD2|few|TRBV6-5
TGTGCCAGCAGCCTCTTAGCGGGAGCGGGGGAGCAGTACTTC
CASSLLAGAGEQYF
>TRBJ1-1|TRBD1|few|TRBV28
TGTGCCAGCAGTTTACAAACCTCCTCAGGACAGGGCCCCAACACTGAAGCTTTCTTT
CASSLQTSSGQGPNTEAFF
>TRBJ2-2|-|-|TRBV6-4
TGTGCCAGCAGTGAGAACGTCTACAACACCGGGGAGCTGTTTTTT
CASSENVYNTGELFF
>TRBJ2-1|-|-|TRBV5-1
TGCGCCAGCACCGAGTCCTACAATGAGCAGTTCTTC
CASTESYNEQFF
>TRBJ2-7|TRBD1|-|TRBV5-6
TGTGCCAGCAGCTCACCGGGACAGGGTCCCTACGAGCAGTACTTC
CASSSPGQGPYEQYF
>TRBJ2-2|TRBD1|-|TRBV10-3
TGTGCCATCGGGGGGGACAGGGACACCGGGGAGCTGTTTTTT
CAIGGDRDTGELFF
>TRBJ2-3|-|-|TRBV7-3
TGTGCCAGCAGCTTATTGCTAGTTCCCACAGATACGCAGTATTTT
CASSLLLVPTDTQYF
>TRBJ2-7|TRBD2|-|TRBV18
TGTGCCAGCTCACCGTTACTAGCGCGGGGCTCCTACGAGCAGTACTTC
CASSPLLARGSYEQYF
>TRBJ2-7|-|-|TRBV9
TGTGCCAGCAGCGTAGGTCCAGCGGGCCAATTTGTGGACTCCTACGAGCAGTACTTC
CASSVGPAGQFVDSYEQYF
>TRBJ2-1|TRBD2|few|TRBV10-3
TGTGCCATCAACCAAGGACTAGCTGGTGGTGGGAATGAGCAGTTCTTC
CAINQGLAGGGNEQFF
>TRBJ1-5|-|-|TRBV4-2
TGTGCCAGCAGCCAAGAGGCGGGTACAGGGTTCGGTAATCAGCCCCAGCATTTT
CASSQEAGTGFGNQPQHF
>TRBJ2-3|-|-|TRBV6-1
TGTGCCAGCAGTGACAGGGGATCGACAGATACGCAGTATTTT
CASSDRGSTDTQYF
>TRBJ1-1|-|few|TRBV18
TGTGCCAGCTCCACAACCCAGGGCGGGAACACTGAAGCTTTCTTT
CASSTTQGGNTEAFF
>TRBJ2-1|TRBD2|-|TRBV7-8
TGTGCCAGCAGCCCGGGACTAGCGGGAGACAATGAGCAGTTCTTC
CASSPGLAGDNEQFF
>TRBJ1-1|TRBD1|-|TRBV18
TGTGCCAGCTCACCCCGGGACAGGGCGACTGAAGCTTTCTTT
CASSPRDRATEAFF
>TRBJ2-7|TRBD2|-|TRBV28
TGTGCCAGCAGTTTATACGGACTAGCGGGCTACGAGCAGTACTTC
CASSLYGLAGYEQYF
>TRBJ1-2|-|-|TRBV10-3
TGTGCCATCAGTCCCAGCGGGGCCGCGGGCTACACCTTC
CAISPSGAAGYTF
>TRBJ2-3|-|-|TRBV10-1
TGCGCCAGCAGTGACCCCCCCCGGGATACGCAGTATTTT
CASSDPPRDTQYF
>TRBJ2-4|TRBD2|-|TRBV5-5
TGTGCCAGCAGCTTTTACCGGGAGGAGTGGTACTTC
CASSFYREEWYF